Listed below are T cell receptor beta chains from one sample, sequenced in a study of patients and donors after allogeneic stem cell transplantation. Via MiXCR, TCRdb re-called the RT-PCR reads, giving one row per CDR3 protein. The table records around 240,000 distinct CDR3 sequences, 13% to 15% of them present only once. Sequencing was carried out using blood, either unsorted or a sorted T cell fraction (not recorded which). The receptors stem from a human donor who was either an allogeneic HSCT recipient or a stem cell or donor lymphocyte infusion donor (not recorded which). It is not recorded whose cells these are; they may come from a transplant donor. The CDR3 runs from the conserved cysteine through the conserved F or W. The order of the fields is D gene, J gene, clone size, V gene, CDR3 DNA, CDR3 protein. The D gene is left open where the match is weak. The size field is filled for only some rows; it gives once, few, many or a size class.

d_gene: .; j_gene: TRBJ1-2; abundance: .; v_gene: TRBV3-1; CDR3nt: TGTGCCAGCAGCCAAGCTCAATCTTGGGACTTTCTGGGTCGAGGCTACACCTTC; CDR3aa: CASSQAQSWDFLGRGYTF
d_gene: TRBD2; j_gene: TRBJ2-1; abundance: .; v_gene: TRBV5-6; CDR3nt: TGTGCCAGCAGCCAGGGACTAGCGAGGGATGAGCAGTTCTTC; CDR3aa: CASSQGLARDEQFF
d_gene: .; j_gene: TRBJ1-3; abundance: .; v_gene: TRBV6-1; CDR3nt: TGTGCCAGCAGTGAAGCGCTTCGGGGGTCTGGAAACACCATATATTTT; CDR3aa: CASSEALRGSGNTIYF
d_gene: .; j_gene: TRBJ1-1; abundance: few; v_gene: TRBV5-6; CDR3nt: TGTGCCAGCAGCTCCACAAGGAACGAAGCTTTCTTT; CDR3aa: CASSSTRNEAFF
d_gene: TRBD2; j_gene: TRBJ2-1; abundance: few; v_gene: TRBV12-3/TRBV12-4; CDR3nt: TGTGCCAGCAGTTTAGGGGGGGGGTATGAGCAGTTCTTC; CDR3aa: CASSLGGGYEQFF
d_gene: TRBD1; j_gene: TRBJ1-5; abundance: many; v_gene: TRBV7-8; CDR3nt: TGTGCCAGCAGCTTAAGTAGGACAGGGAATCAGCCCCAGCATTTT; CDR3aa: CASSLSRTGNQPQHF
d_gene: .; j_gene: TRBJ2-2; abundance: many; v_gene: TRBV5-1; CDR3nt: TGCGCCAGCAGCTTCTCAGGGGTCAACACCGGGGAGCTGTTTTTT; CDR3aa: CASSFSGVNTGELFF
d_gene: .; j_gene: TRBJ2-1; abundance: few; v_gene: TRBV12-3/TRBV12-4; CDR3nt: TGTGCCAGCAGTTTTCGGCAGGGTGTTTATGAGCAGTTCTTC; CDR3aa: CASSFRQGVYEQFF
d_gene: TRBD2; j_gene: TRBJ2-2; abundance: .; v_gene: TRBV12-3/TRBV12-4; CDR3nt: TGTGCCAGCAGTTTACCGGCTAGCGGGAGGGCCAATGGGGAGCTGTTTTTT; CDR3aa: CASSLPASGRANGELFF
d_gene: .; j_gene: TRBJ2-1; abundance: many; v_gene: TRBV5-6; CDR3nt: TGTGCCAGCAGCTCGGACAGCGACAATGAGCAGTTCTTC; CDR3aa: CASSSDSDNEQFF
d_gene: TRBD2; j_gene: TRBJ2-1; abundance: few; v_gene: TRBV5-1; CDR3nt: TGCGCCAGCAGCTCCCTAGCGGGGACCTACAATGAGCAGTTCTTC; CDR3aa: CASSSLAGTYNEQFF
d_gene: .; j_gene: TRBJ2-1; abundance: .; v_gene: TRBV5-4; CDR3nt: TGTGCCAGCAACACCCAGGGAATAACCTACAATGAGCAGTTCTTC; CDR3aa: CASNTQGITYNEQFF
d_gene: .; j_gene: TRBJ2-4; abundance: .; v_gene: TRBV12-2; CDR3nt: TGTGCAAGTCGCTTAGCGCGGGACTACGGTCTAGCCAAAAACATTCAGTACTTC; CDR3aa: CASRLARDYGLAKNIQYF
d_gene: .; j_gene: TRBJ2-3; abundance: .; v_gene: TRBV7-8; CDR3nt: TGTGCCAGCAGCTTAGACGAGGGGGGGGAGACAGATACGCAGTATTTT; CDR3aa: CASSLDEGGETDTQYF
d_gene: .; j_gene: TRBJ2-5; abundance: many; v_gene: TRBV6-5; CDR3nt: TGTGCCAGCAGTTCGGGCCTTATGGGGACCCAGTACTTC; CDR3aa: CASSSGLMGTQYF
d_gene: .; j_gene: TRBJ2-5; abundance: .; v_gene: TRBV20-1; CDR3nt: TGCAGTGCTAGAGAAGAGGGGACCTCTCGGGAGACCCAGTACTTC; CDR3aa: CSAREEGTSRETQYF
d_gene: .; j_gene: TRBJ1-1; abundance: .; v_gene: TRBV7-9; CDR3nt: TGTGCCAGCAGCTTACCCGGGAGCCCTGAAGCTTTCTTT; CDR3aa: CASSLPGSPEAFF
d_gene: .; j_gene: TRBJ1-5; abundance: few; v_gene: TRBV4-3; CDR3nt: TGCGCCAGCAGCCAAGGGGGAACCCTCGGGCAGCCCCAGCATTTT; CDR3aa: CASSQGGTLGQPQHF
d_gene: TRBD2; j_gene: TRBJ2-7; abundance: .; v_gene: TRBV7-8; CDR3nt: TGTGCCAGCAGCGCGATGACTAGCGGGAGCCCATCCTACGAGCAGTACTTC; CDR3aa: CASSAMTSGSPSYEQYF
d_gene: .; j_gene: TRBJ1-3; abundance: few; v_gene: TRBV7-9; CDR3nt: TGTGCCAGCAGATCGGACAGTGCTACCGGAAACACCATATATTTT; CDR3aa: CASRSDSATGNTIYF
d_gene: .; j_gene: TRBJ1-1; abundance: few; v_gene: TRBV6-1; CDR3nt: TGTGCCAGCAGTCCCGACGGGGTGGGCACTGAAGCTTTCTTT; CDR3aa: CASSPDGVGTEAFF
d_gene: TRBD2; j_gene: TRBJ2-5; abundance: .; v_gene: TRBV20-1; CDR3nt: TGCAGTGCTACTAGCGGGGGGGCGTCTTACCAAGAGACCCAGTACTTC; CDR3aa: CSATSGGASYQETQYF
d_gene: .; j_gene: TRBJ2-3; abundance: medium-sized; v_gene: TRBV5-1; CDR3nt: TGCGCCAGCAGCTTGAACGGACGAACTAGCACAGATACGCAGTATTTT; CDR3aa: CASSLNGRTSTDTQYF
d_gene: .; j_gene: TRBJ2-1; abundance: many; v_gene: TRBV7-3; CDR3nt: TGTGCCAGCAGCTTGGGACTTCAGACCTACAATGAGCAGTTCTTC; CDR3aa: CASSLGLQTYNEQFF
d_gene: TRBD2; j_gene: TRBJ2-4; abundance: few; v_gene: TRBV19; CDR3nt: TGTGCCAGTAGTCCCCGCGGGCTAGCGGGAGGGGTCATTCAGTACTTC; CDR3aa: CASSPRGLAGGVIQYF
d_gene: TRBD2; j_gene: TRBJ2-1; abundance: few; v_gene: TRBV7-2; CDR3nt: TGTGCCAGCAGCAAAGGACTAGCGGGGGTCGGTGAGCAGTTCTTC; CDR3aa: CASSKGLAGVGEQFF
d_gene: .; j_gene: TRBJ2-7; abundance: .; v_gene: TRBV4-2; CDR3nt: TGTGCCAGCAGCCAAGAAAGTATGGGCAGCTACGAGCAGTACTTC; CDR3aa: CASSQESMGSYEQYF
d_gene: .; j_gene: TRBJ2-1; abundance: many; v_gene: TRBV4-3; CDR3nt: TGCGCCAGCAGCCAAGAGTACTGGGGGAGCAATGAGCAGTTCTTC; CDR3aa: CASSQEYWGSNEQFF
d_gene: .; j_gene: TRBJ1-2; abundance: .; v_gene: TRBV10-3; CDR3nt: TGTGCCATCAGTGGCGCCGCTAACTATGGCTACACCTTC; CDR3aa: CAISGAANYGYTF
d_gene: .; j_gene: TRBJ2-1; abundance: few; v_gene: TRBV10-3; CDR3nt: TGTGCCATCAACCTCGAGCGTTACAATGAGCAGTTCTTC; CDR3aa: CAINLERYNEQFF
d_gene: .; j_gene: TRBJ2-3; abundance: .; v_gene: TRBV20-1; CDR3nt: TGCAGTGCTAGGCCCGCTACAGATACGCAGTATTTT; CDR3aa: CSARPATDTQYF
d_gene: .; j_gene: TRBJ2-7; abundance: many; v_gene: TRBV29-1; CDR3nt: TGCAGCGTTTCCCTAAATTACGAGCAGTACTTC; CDR3aa: CSVSLNYEQYF
d_gene: TRBD1; j_gene: TRBJ2-1; abundance: few; v_gene: TRBV2; CDR3nt: TGTGCCAGCAGTGCTGACAGGGGCGGTTACAATGAGCAGTTCTTC; CDR3aa: CASSADRGGYNEQFF
d_gene: TRBD2; j_gene: TRBJ2-1; abundance: many; v_gene: TRBV5-6; CDR3nt: TGTGCCAGCAGCTCTCTAGCGGGGGGGAGCTCCTACAATGAGCAGTTCTTC; CDR3aa: CASSSLAGGSSYNEQFF
d_gene: .; j_gene: TRBJ2-5; abundance: few; v_gene: TRBV6-2/TRBV6-3; CDR3nt: TGTGCCAGCAAGGGTTTTGTTGAGACCCAGTACTTC; CDR3aa: CASKGFVETQYF
d_gene: .; j_gene: TRBJ1-5; abundance: few; v_gene: TRBV19; CDR3nt: TGTGCCAGTAGTATAGACAGGTCGAATCAGCCCCAGCATTTT; CDR3aa: CASSIDRSNQPQHF